These 28 T cell receptor beta chains originate from one sample sequenced in a study of cytotoxic CD8 clonotypes in ibrutinib-treated CLL. Some clones are missing from TCRdb's copy, which holds only in-frame ones; the method was immunoSEQ multiplex PCR. The table has about 130,000 clones, approximately 85% seen once. Sequenced material: PBMCs, taken after 24 months of ibrutinib treatment. The origin of the receptors is a human donor with chronic lymphocytic leukemia.

The V gene is TRBV7-9, the J gene TRBJ2-7; tentative D call: TRBD1 (6 bases). Per germline, CDR1 SEHNR and CDR2 FQNEAQ (reference sequence). V was clipped by 5 bases and J by 0 bases, with 8 bases between them. This CDR3 has 13 amino acids. CDR3 DNA: TGTGCCAGCAGCCCGGGACACTCCTACGAGCAGTACTTC. As protein: CASSPGHSYEQYF.

The J gene is TRBJ2-4, the V gene TRBV30, with D tentatively TRBD2 (7 bases). CDR3 size: 14 residues. The germline V gene encodes CDR1 GTSNPN and CDR2 SVGIG (reference sequence). Trimming left V 3 bases short and J 7 bases short, with 16 bases between. CDR3 protein: CAWSPPGGPNIQYF. The CDR3 region has the DNA TGTGCCTGGAGCCCGCCGGGGGGCCCCAACATTCAGTACTTC.

On this clone: This CDR3 is also generated by other DNA sequences in the sample. The V call is TRBV9, the J call TRBJ1-1; unclear D gene. The CDR3 is 13 residues long. Germline-derived CDR1 and CDR2 are SGDLS and YYNGEE. V was trimmed by 0 bases and J by 3 bases, leaving 6 bases between them. This chain's CDR3 is CASSVGGYTEAFF. Written as DNA, the CDR3 is TGTGCCAGCAGCGTAGGGGGTTACACTGAAGCTTTCTTT.

The chain couples TRBV4-3 to TRBJ2-7; D is unresolved. Germline assignment: CDR1 LGHNA and CDR2 YSLEER. Between the trimmed V and J ends, which lost 0 bases and 2 bases, there was a span of 5 bases. The CDR3 extends over 13 amino acids. The CDR3: CASSQDLPYEQYF. CDR3 coding DNA: TGCGCCAGCAGCCAAGATCTGCCCTACGAGCAGTACTTC.

V usage is TRBV18 and J usage is TRBJ2-5, with D uncertain. The CDR3 contains 14 residues. CDR1 KGHSH and CDR2 LQKENI come from the germline V gene. V lost 0 bases to trimming and J lost 5 bases, with 10 bases between them. The CDR3 DNA reads as TGTGCCAGCTCACCACCTGCCGAATGGGAGACCCAGTACTTC. Translation gives CASSPPAEWETQYF.

V gene TRBV4-2 combines with J gene TRBJ1-3, with D uncertain. The V end lost 1 base, the J end lost 0 bases, and 7 bases lay between the germline ends. Germline-derived CDR1 and CDR2 are LGHNA and YNFKEQ. The CDR3 totals 15 residues. The CDR3 DNA reads as TGTGCCAGCAGCCAAGGTCAGCTCTCTGGAAACACCATATATTTT. Translation: CASSQGQLSGNTIYF.

Notes on this clone: Germline is not matched at one junction end, which may reflect a read error. The chain uses TRBV28 and TRBJ2-3; TRBD2 matches 8 bases. Germline V gene data show CDR1 as MDHEN and CDR2 as SYDVKM. The CDR3 consists of 17 residues. The CDR3 nucleotides are TGTGCCAGGAGTTTTTGGAGCGGGAGTGGAGGGCCAGATACGCAGTATTTT. Its protein product is CARSFWSGSGGPDTQYF.

The chain joins TRBV28 to TRBJ2-7, with D perhaps matching TRBD1 (6 bases). Germline CDR1 reads MDHEN; CDR2 reads SYDVKM. Trimming left V 5 bases short and J 7 bases short, with 21 bases between. This CDR3 region has 15 residues. In DNA, the CDR3 is TGTGCCAGCAGTGCCTGGGGCAGGGGCTCGGATGAGCAGTACTTC. Translating it yields CASSAWGRGSDEQYF.

The chain recombines TRBV6-5 with TRBJ1-1; D not resolved. CDR3 length: 14 amino acids. Deletions cut 5 bases from V and 4 bases from J, with 14 bases between. Germline V gene sequence: CDR1 MNHEY, CDR2 SVGAGI. DNA of the CDR3: TGTGCCAGCAGTACCGTAGGGAGTAGCACTGAAGCTTTCTTT. Translated, it gives CASSTVGSSTEAFF.

The chain is built from TRBV5-1 and TRBJ1-1; 7 bases fit TRBD1. The CDR3 is made up of 17 amino acids. The J segment lost 1 base and the V segment lost 3 bases, leaving 12 bases of the junction unmatched. Germline CDR1 and CDR2: SGHRS and YFSETQ. The CDR3 DNA reads as TGCGCCAGCAGCTCCCTACCTACGGGACAGACGAACACTGAAGCTTTCTTT. It translates to CASSSLPTGQTNTEAFF.

The DNA for the CDR3 is TGTGCCAGTAGAAGCGGGACAGATGCTAACTATGGCTACACCTTC. Its translation: CASRSGTDANYGYTF. The chain has TRBV19 and TRBJ1-2; 7 bases match TRBD1. V trimming: 6 bases; J trimming: 0 bases; junction bases outside the gene matches: 7. CDR1 and CDR2 from the germline V gene are LNHDA and SQIVND (reference sequence). The CDR3 has 15 residues.

The chain employs TRBV5-6 and TRBJ2-7; 7 nucleotides agree with TRBD1. In germline, CDR1 is SGHDT, CDR2 YYEEEE. After removal of 3 bases from V and 3 bases from J, the junction contained 6 bases not matched to a gene. The CDR3 loop spans 14 amino acids. The CDR3 DNA reads as TGTGCCAGCAGCTACCGGGACAGAGTCTACGAGCAGTACTTC. This sequence encodes CASSYRDRVYEQYF.

The V and J genes are TRBV5-1 and TRBJ2-7, with no clear D. V was cut by 0 bases and J by 0 bases, with 10 bases left in between. CDR3 length: 15 amino acids. Germline V gene lookup returns CDR1 SGHRS and CDR2 YFSETQ. The CDR3 protein is CASSLARSSSYEQYF. The CDR3 coding sequence is TGCGCCAGCAGCTTGGCGCGCTCGAGCTCCTACGAGCAGTACTTC.

This chain uses TRBV2 with TRBJ1-1; 9 nucleotides line up with TRBD1. The CDR3 contains 11 residues. Germline trimming cut 9 bases from V and 8 bases from J; bases unmatched to any gene: 4. Germline V gene lookup returns CDR1 SNHLY and CDR2 FYNNEI. The CDR3 nucleotides read TGTGCCAGTACAGGGGGCGTAGAAGCTTTCTTT. Encoded protein: CASTGGVEAFF.

The rearrangement joins TRBV4-2 to TRBJ2-3; 9 bases match TRBD2. Germline lookup yields CDR1 LGHNA and CDR2 YNFKEQ. This CDR3 has 15 residues. V lost 5 bases, J lost 1 base, and 4 bases stayed unmatched. The CDR3 protein is CASSLAGGRTDTQYF. CDR3 DNA: TGTGCCAGCAGCTTGGCGGGGGGGCGCACAGATACGCAGTATTTT.

For this clone: Sequence at one end of the junction differs from germline and may be a read error. The chain couples TRBV7-7 to TRBJ2-5; D is possibly TRBD1 (6 bases). The germline gives CDR1 SSHAT, CDR2 FNYEAQ (reference sequence). This CDR3 has 14 amino acids. The CDR3 nucleotides are TGTGCTAGCAGCCTAAATGGACAGCAAGAGACCCAGTACTTC. This gives the protein CASSLNGQQETQYF.

The chain recombines TRBV6-1 with TRBJ1-5, with TRBD1 matching 8 bases. Germline CDR1 reads MNHNS; CDR2 reads SASEGT. V lost 4 bases to trimming and J lost 4 bases; unmatched junction nucleotides: 6. The CDR3 runs 15 residues. The CDR3 sequence: CASSAQGASNQPQHF. CDR3 bases: TGTGCCAGCAGTGCCCAGGGGGCTTCAAATCAGCCCCAGCATTTT.

This chain uses TRBV9 with TRBJ2-3; possibly TRBD2 for D (6 bases). Trimming stripped 0 bases from V and 5 bases from J, with 19 bases between. Germline CDR1 reads SGDLS; CDR2 reads YYNGEE. This CDR3 has 17 residues. CDR3 nucleotides: TGTGCCAGCAGCGTAGGGTCCCCCTCGGGGCGGGGAGATACGCAGTATTTT. This encodes CASSVGSPSGRGDTQYF.

This chain connects TRBV7-2 to TRBJ1-6; D call uncertain. Trimming took off 0 bases at V and 9 bases at J, with 9 bases between the two ends. This CDR3 is 14 amino acids long. Germline-derived CDR1 and CDR2 are SGHTA and FQGNSA. CDR3 protein: CASSLAQLGSPLHF. The CDR3 nucleotides read TGTGCCAGCAGCTTAGCGCAATTAGGTTCACCCCTCCACTTT.

The chain links TRBV4-3 to TRBJ2-3; 11 positions agree with TRBD2. The CDR3 covers 20 residues. V lost 1 base to trimming and J lost 2 bases; unmatched junction nucleotides: 14. Germline CDR1 and CDR2: LGHNA and YSLEER. DNA for the CDR3: TGCGCCAGCAGCCAAGGCCCCTTTAGCGGGGGGGCCTTTTCCACAGATACGCAGTATTTT. This sequence encodes CASSQGPFSGGAFSTDTQYF.

Note on this clone: One end of the junction is discordant with germline, which a read error may explain. This sequence joins TRBV5-8 and TRBJ2-1; no clear D gene. The germline V gene encodes CDR1 SGHTS and CDR2 YDEGEE. The CDR3 consists of 15 residues. The CDR3 spells CASGPGRRTTSSLIF. CDR3 sequence (DNA): TGTGCCAGCGGACCCGGGCGTAGAACAACAAGTTCCCTGATCTTC.

V is TRBV7-8 and J is TRBJ2-4, with D maybe TRBD1 (5 bases). The V and J ends lost 4 bases and 8 bases respectively, with 15 bases between them. The germline gives CDR1 SGHVS, CDR2 FQNEAQ. This CDR3 has 14 amino acids. The CDR3 protein is CASSSTVNAYIQYF. CDR3 nucleotides: TGTGCCAGCAGCTCGACAGTAAATGCCTACATTCAGTACTTC.

The chain recombines TRBV5-6 with TRBJ1-1, with D possibly matching TRBD1 (6 bases). CDR1 and CDR2 (germline): SGHDT, YYEEEE. The CDR3 runs to 15 residues. The ends were cut back, 0 bases at V and 2 bases at J, with 11 bases in the middle. This CDR3 reads CASSLVRGRNTEAFF. CDR3 DNA: TGTGCCAGCAGCTTGGTCAGGGGACGCAACACTGAAGCTTTCTTT.

This chain connects TRBV19 to TRBJ1-4; D is undetermined. V lost 5 bases and J lost 4, with 8 bases in between. The CDR3 is made up of 13 amino acids. Germline V gives CDR1 LNHDA, CDR2 SQIVND (reference sequence). This CDR3 is CASSSQLNEKLFF. CDR3 nucleotides: TGTGCCAGTAGTTCCCAGCTTAATGAAAAACTGTTTTTT.

The CDR3 sequence is CASHPGGSLGTQYF. CDR3 coding DNA: TGTGCCAGCCACCCCGGCGGGAGTTTAGGAACGCAGTATTTT. V usage is TRBV19 and J usage is TRBJ2-3; 7 bases are shared with TRBD2. V dropped 9 bases and J dropped 9; count of bases not matched to a gene: 15. This CDR3 is 14 amino acids long. Germline-derived CDR1 and CDR2 are LNHDA and SQIVND (reference sequence).

This clone has more than one count but fewer than ten. The rearrangement links TRBV30 to TRBJ1-1, with 8 positions matching TRBD1. The V and J ends lost 6 bases and 1 base, in that order; junction bases with no gene match: 7. CDR1 GTSNPN and CDR2 SVGIG come from the germline V gene (reference sequence). This CDR3 region has 14 residues. DNA of the CDR3: TGTGCCTGTACACAAGGGACAGGGAACACTGAAGCTTTCTTT. Protein product: CACTQGTGNTEAFF.

The chain couples TRBV10-3 to TRBJ2-4; no firm D call. CDR1 and CDR2 (germline): ENHRY, SYGVKD. The V end lost 5 bases, the J end lost 0 bases, and 14 bases lay between the germline ends. The CDR3 sequence is 16 residues long. In DNA, the CDR3 is TGTGCCATCAGTAAAAGTCTTACACTAGCCAAAAACATTCAGTACTTC. Translation: CAISKSLTLAKNIQYF.

V usage is TRBV6-6 and J usage is TRBJ2-7; 8 bases line up with TRBD1. The CDR3 has 14 residues. V dropped 6 bases and J dropped 3; count of bases not matched to a gene: 7. Germline-derived CDR1 and CDR2 are MNHNY and SVGAGI (reference sequence). CDR3 in DNA: TGTGCCAGCAGCTCTCAGGGGGCGCTCTACGAGCAGTACTTC. Its translation is CASSSQGALYEQYF.